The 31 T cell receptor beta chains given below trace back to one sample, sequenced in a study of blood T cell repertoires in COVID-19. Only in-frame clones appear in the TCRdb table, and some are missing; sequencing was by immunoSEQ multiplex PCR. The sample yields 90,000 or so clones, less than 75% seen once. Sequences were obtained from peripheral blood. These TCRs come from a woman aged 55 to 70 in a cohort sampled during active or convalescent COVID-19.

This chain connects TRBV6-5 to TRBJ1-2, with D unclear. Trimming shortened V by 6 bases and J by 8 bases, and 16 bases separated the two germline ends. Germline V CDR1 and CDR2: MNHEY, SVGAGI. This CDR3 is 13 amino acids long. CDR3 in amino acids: CASSLDGTMGYTF. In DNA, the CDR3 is TGTGCCAGCAGCCTCGACGGTACTATGGGCTACACCTTC.

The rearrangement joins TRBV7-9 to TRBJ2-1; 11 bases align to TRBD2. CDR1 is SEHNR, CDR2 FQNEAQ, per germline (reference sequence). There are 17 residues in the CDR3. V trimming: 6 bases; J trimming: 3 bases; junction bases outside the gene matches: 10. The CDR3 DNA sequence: TGTGCCAGCAGAAACGACTTGGGACTAGCGGTCTACAATGAGCAGTTCTTC. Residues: CASRNDLGLAVYNEQFF.

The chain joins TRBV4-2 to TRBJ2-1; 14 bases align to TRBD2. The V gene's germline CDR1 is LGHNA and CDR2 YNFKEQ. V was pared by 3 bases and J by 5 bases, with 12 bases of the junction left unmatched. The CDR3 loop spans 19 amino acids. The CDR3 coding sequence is TGTGCCAGCAGCCAGCGCGCCCGGCCGGGACTAGCGGGGGACAATGAGCAGTTCTTC. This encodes CASSQRARPGLAGDNEQFF.

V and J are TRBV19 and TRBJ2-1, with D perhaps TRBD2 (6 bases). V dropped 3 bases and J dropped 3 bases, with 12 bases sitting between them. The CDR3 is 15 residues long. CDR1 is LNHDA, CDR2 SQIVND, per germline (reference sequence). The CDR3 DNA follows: TGTGCCAGTAGTATCGAAGGGAGGTTCTACAATGAGCAGTTCTTC. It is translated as CASSIEGRFYNEQFF.

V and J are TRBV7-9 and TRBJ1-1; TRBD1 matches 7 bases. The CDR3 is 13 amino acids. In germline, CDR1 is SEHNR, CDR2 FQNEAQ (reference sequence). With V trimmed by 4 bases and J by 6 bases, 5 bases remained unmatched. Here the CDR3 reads CASSWGQRSEAFF. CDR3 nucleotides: TGTGCCAGCAGCTGGGGACAGCGATCTGAAGCTTTCTTT.

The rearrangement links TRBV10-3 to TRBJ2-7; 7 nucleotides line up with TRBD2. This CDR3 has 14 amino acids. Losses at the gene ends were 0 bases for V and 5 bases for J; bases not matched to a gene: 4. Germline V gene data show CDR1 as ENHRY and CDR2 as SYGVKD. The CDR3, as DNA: TGTGCCATCAGTGAGTCTGCGGGGGTCGACGAGCAGTACTTC. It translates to CAISESAGVDEQYF.

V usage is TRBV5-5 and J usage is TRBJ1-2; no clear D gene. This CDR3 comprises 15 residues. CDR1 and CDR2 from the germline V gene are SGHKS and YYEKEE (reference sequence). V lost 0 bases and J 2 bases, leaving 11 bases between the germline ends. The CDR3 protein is CASSLVRRQNYGYTF. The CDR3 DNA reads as TGTGCCAGCAGCTTGGTGCGCAGGCAAAACTATGGCTACACCTTC.

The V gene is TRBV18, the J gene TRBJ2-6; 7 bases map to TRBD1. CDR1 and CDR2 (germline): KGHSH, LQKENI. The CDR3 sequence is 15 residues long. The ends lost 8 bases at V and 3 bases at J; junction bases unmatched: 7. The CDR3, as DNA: TGTGCCAGCGGCCGAGGGGGCAGTGGGGCCAACGTCCTGACTTTC. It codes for CASGRGGSGANVLTF.

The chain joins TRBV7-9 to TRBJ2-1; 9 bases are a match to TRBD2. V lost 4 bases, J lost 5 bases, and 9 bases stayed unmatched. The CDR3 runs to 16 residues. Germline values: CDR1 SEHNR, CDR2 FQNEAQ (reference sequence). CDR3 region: CASSSVLAGADNEQFF. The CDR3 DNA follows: TGTGCCAGCAGCTCCGTCTTAGCGGGGGCCGACAATGAGCAGTTCTTC.

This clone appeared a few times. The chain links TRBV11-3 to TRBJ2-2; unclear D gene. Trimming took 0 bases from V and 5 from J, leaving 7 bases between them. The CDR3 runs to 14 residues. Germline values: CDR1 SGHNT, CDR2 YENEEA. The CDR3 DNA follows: TGTGCCAGCAGCTTAGATCTACAGACCGGGGAGCTGTTTTTT. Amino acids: CASSLDLQTGELFF.

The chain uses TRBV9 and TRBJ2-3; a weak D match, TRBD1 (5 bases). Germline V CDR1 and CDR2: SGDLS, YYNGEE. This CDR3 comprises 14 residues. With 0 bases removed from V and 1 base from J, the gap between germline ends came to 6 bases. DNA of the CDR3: TGTGCCAGCAGCGTAGTAGGGGGCACAGATACGCAGTATTTT. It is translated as CASSVVGGTDTQYF.

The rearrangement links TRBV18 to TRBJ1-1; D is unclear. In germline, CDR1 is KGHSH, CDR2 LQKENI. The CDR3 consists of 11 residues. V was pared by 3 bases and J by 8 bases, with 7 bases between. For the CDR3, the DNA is TGTGCCAGCTCACCCAACGGGGAAGCTTTCTTT. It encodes CASSPNGEAFF.

The CDR3 loop reads CASSRRRLAGGPGQETQYF. CDR3 in DNA: TGTGCCAGCAGCAGGCGCCGACTAGCGGGGGGGCCGGGGCAAGAGACCCAGTACTTC. V is TRBV5-6 and J is TRBJ2-5; TRBD2 agrees at 14 bases. The germline V gene encodes CDR1 SGHDT and CDR2 YYEEEE. The CDR3 consists of 19 residues. V lost 4 bases, J lost 2 bases, and 13 bases stayed unmatched.

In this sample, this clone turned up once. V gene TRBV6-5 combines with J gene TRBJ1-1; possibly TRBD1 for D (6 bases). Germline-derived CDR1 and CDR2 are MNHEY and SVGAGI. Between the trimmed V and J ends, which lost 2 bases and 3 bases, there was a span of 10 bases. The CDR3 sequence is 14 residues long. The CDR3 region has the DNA TGTGCCAGCAGTTACGGGGGCGGCGACACTGAAGCTTTCTTT. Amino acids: CASSYGGGDTEAFF.

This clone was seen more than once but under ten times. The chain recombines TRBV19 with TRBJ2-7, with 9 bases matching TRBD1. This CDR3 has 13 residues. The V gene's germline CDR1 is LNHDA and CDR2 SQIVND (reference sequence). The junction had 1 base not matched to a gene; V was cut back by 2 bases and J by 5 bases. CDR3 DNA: TGTGCCAGTAGTATAAGGACAGGGGACGAGCAGTACTTC. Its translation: CASSIRTGDEQYF.

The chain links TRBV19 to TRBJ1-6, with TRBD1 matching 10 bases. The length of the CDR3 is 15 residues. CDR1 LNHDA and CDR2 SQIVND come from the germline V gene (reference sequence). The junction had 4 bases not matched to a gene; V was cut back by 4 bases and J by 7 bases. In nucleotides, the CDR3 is TGTGCCAGTAGTAATCCGGGACAGGGGAATTCACCCCTCCACTTT. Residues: CASSNPGQGNSPLHF.

CDR3 loop: CATSRDRDTNEKLFF. CDR3 sequence (DNA): TGTGCCACCAGCAGAGACCGGGACACGAATGAAAAACTGTTTTTT. The J gene is TRBJ1-4, the V gene TRBV15; possibly TRBD1 for D (6 bases). Germline CDR1 reads LNHNV; CDR2 reads YYDKDF (reference sequence). V lost 0 bases and J 5 bases, leaving 10 bases between the germline ends. The CDR3 loop spans 15 amino acids.

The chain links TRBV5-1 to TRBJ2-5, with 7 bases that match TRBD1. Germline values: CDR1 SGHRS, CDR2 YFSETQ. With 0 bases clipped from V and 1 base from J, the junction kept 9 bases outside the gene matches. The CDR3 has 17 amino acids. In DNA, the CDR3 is TGCGCCAGCAGCTTGGGTGCCAGGGGGACCCCCCAAGAGACCCAGTACTTC. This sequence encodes CASSLGARGTPQETQYF. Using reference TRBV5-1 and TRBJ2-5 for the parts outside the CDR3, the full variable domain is KAGVTQTPRYLIKTRGQQVTLSCSPISGHRSVSWYQQTPGQGLQFLFEYFSETQRNKGNFPGRFSGRQFSNSRSEMNVSTLELGDSALYLCASSLGARGTPQETQYFGPGTRLLVL.

As DNA, the CDR3 is TGTGCCAGCTCACCACCAGGACTAGCGGGGGGTGCAGATACGCAGTATTTT. It is translated as CASSPPGLAGGADTQYF. The chain links TRBV18 to TRBJ2-3, with 14 bases identical to TRBD2. Trimming cost V 0 bases and J 4 bases; bases outside gene matches: 3. The CDR3 consists of 17 residues. Germline V CDR1 and CDR2: KGHSH, LQKENI.

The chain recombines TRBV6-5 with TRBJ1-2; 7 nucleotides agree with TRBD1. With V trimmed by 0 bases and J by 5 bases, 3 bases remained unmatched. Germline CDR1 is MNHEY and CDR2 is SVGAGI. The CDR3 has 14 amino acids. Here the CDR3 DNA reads TGTGCCAGCAGTTACTCCCCGACAGGGTATGGCTACACCTTC. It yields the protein CASSYSPTGYGYTF.

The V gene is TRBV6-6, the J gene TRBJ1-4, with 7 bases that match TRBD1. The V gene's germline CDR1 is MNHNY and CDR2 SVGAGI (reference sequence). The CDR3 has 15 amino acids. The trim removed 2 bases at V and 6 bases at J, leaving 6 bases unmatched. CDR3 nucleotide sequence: TGTGCCAGCAGTTACCGGACAGGCATTGATGAAAAACTGTTTTTT. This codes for CASSYRTGIDEKLFF.

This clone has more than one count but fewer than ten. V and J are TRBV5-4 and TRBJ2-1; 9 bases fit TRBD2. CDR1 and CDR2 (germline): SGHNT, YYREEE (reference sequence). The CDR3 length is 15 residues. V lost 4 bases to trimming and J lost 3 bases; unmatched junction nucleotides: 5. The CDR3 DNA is TGTGCCAGCAGCAAGGCTAGCGGGGACTACAATGAGCAGTTCTTC. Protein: CASSKASGDYNEQFF. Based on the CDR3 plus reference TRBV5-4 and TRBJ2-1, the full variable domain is ETGVTQSPTHLIKTRGQQVTLRCSSQSGHNTVSWYQQALGQGPQFIFQYYREEENGRGNFPPRFSGLQFPNYSSELNVNALELDDSALYLCASSKASGDYNEQFFGPGTRLTVL.

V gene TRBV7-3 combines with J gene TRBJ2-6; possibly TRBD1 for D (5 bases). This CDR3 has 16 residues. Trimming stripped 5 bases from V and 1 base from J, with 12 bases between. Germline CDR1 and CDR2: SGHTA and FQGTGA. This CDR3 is CASSPWTLSGANVLTF. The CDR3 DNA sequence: TGTGCCAGCAGCCCCTGGACATTGTCTGGGGCCAACGTCCTGACTTTC.

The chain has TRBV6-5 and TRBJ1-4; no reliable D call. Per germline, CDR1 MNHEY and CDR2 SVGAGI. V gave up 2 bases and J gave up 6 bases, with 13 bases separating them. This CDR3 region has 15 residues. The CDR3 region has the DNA TGTGCCAGCAGTTACGGCGGAGCAATAGATGAAAAACTGTTTTTT. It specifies CASSYGGAIDEKLFF.

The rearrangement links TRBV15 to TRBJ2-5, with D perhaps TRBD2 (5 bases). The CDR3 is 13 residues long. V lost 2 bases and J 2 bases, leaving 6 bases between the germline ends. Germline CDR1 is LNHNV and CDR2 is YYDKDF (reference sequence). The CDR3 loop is CATSRRGQETQYF. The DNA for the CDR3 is TGTGCCACCAGCAGACGGGGACAAGAGACCCAGTACTTC.

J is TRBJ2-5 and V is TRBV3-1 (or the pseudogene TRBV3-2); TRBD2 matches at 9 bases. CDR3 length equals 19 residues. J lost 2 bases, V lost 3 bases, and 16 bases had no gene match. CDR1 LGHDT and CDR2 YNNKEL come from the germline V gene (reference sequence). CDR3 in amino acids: CASSQSRASGGSQQETQYF. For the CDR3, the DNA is TGTGCCAGCAGCCAGTCGAGGGCCAGCGGGGGGTCCCAACAAGAGACCCAGTACTTC.

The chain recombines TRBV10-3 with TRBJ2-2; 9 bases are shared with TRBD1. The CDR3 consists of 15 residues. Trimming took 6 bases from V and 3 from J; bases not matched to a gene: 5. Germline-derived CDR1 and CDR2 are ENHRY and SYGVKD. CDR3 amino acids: CAIREQGADTGELFF. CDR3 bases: TGTGCCATCAGAGAACAGGGGGCGGACACCGGGGAGCTGTTTTTT.

The CDR3 bases are TGTGCCAGCGTGAGGGGGGGTATGAACACTGAAGCTTTCTTT. It yields the protein CASVRGGMNTEAFF. The chain combines TRBV28 with TRBJ1-1, with D possibly being TRBD1 (6 bases). Germline lookup yields CDR1 MDHEN and CDR2 SYDVKM. The CDR3 spans 14 residues. Trimming took 8 bases from V and 0 from J, leaving 13 bases between them.

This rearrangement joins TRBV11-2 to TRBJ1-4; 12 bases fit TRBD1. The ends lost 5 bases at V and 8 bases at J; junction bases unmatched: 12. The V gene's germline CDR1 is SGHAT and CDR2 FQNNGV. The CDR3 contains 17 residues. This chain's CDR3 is CASSPGTGGLASEKLFF. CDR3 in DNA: TGTGCCAGCAGCCCCGGGACAGGGGGCCTGGCGAGCGAAAAACTGTTTTTT.

The CDR3 protein is CASSHDRAAEQYF. In DNA, the CDR3 is TGTGCCAGCAGTCATGACAGGGCAGCGGAGCAGTACTTC. The chain employs TRBV5-4 and TRBJ2-7; 7 positions agree with TRBD1. V lost 5 bases to trimming and J lost 7 bases; unmatched junction nucleotides: 9. The CDR3 totals 13 residues. CDR1 is SGHNT and CDR2 is YYREEE in the germline V gene (reference sequence).

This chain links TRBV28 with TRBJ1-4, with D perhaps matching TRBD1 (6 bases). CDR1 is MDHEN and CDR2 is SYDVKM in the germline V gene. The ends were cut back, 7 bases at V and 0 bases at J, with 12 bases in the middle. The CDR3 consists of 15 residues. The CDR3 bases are TGTGCCAGCAACTTAGCAGGGGCAACTAATGAAAAACTGTTTTTT. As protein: CASNLAGATNEKLFF. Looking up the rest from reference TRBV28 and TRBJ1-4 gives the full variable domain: DVKVTQSSRYLVKRTGEKVFLECVQDMDHENMFWYRQDPGLGLRLIYFSYDVKMKEKGDIPEGYSVSREKKERFSLILESASTNQTSMYLCASNLAGATNEKLFFGSGTQLSVL.